The clone carrying this TCR beta chain has only a few counts. Its antigen is not known. This specimen belongs to a study of blood T cells in healthy people across ages. This CDR3 has 14 amino acids. CDR1 MNHEY and CDR2 SVGAGI come from the germline V gene. The study's findings and limits: Across the age range, TCR beta diversity per million T cells fell in a roughly linear way.

It was with a sample-barcoded 5' primer and a J-beta primer mix that a second PCR of roughly 7 to 12 cycles was run. Every cDNA was tagged by a template-switch adaptor with 12 random nucleotides. TCRdb fed the 5' RACE reads into MiXCR, producing one record per CDR3 protein. Of 750,000 to 950,000 distinct CDR3 sequences in the sample, 20% to 30% are singletons; the top ten hold around 3%. This same sample was also part of a study on T cells of mothers and their children. That work states: Not a single persistent microchimeric T cell clone was detected.

The chain employs TRBV6-5 and TRBJ2-5; D is possibly TRBD1 (5 bases). The assigned J gene may be wrong: the sequence end matches TRBJ2-7 better. Sequences were obtained from blood. This sequence was found in a boy aged 10-17 years in good health. The CDR3 sequence is CASSGSRQGGEQYF. For the CDR3, the DNA is TGTGCCAGCAGCGGGTCTCGGCAGGGTGGCGAGCAGTACTTC.